This T cell receptor (beta chain) was found in a study of blood T cell repertoires in COVID-19. V was trimmed by 4 bases and J by 8 bases, leaving 15 bases between them. CDR3 length: 14 amino acids. Germline-derived CDR1 and CDR2 are SGHDT and YYEEEE. Using immunoSEQ multiplex PCR, the repertoire was profiled, and TCRdb retains in-frame clones only, with some absent. This sample has a few hundred thousand clones; less than 90% occur once, and the top ten carry around 4.2%. V usage is TRBV5-6 and J usage is TRBJ1-4, with D perhaps TRBD1 (5 bases). The sequencing sample was made of peripheral blood. This receptor was identified in a man in his 60s with acute or convalescent COVID-19. The CDR3 spells CASSRGGGEEKLFF. For the CDR3, the DNA is TGTGCCAGCAGCAGAGGCGGGGGGGAGGAAAAACTGTTTTTT.